The sequence of this T cell receptor (beta chain) was determined in a study of molecular identifiers for immune sequencing clone quantification. Whole-study results and caveats: In naive cells, clones above 20 RNA copies held under 1% of molecules, whereas in effector cells they held over 98%.

Concerning this clonotype itself: The antigen is not known. A much larger clone differs from this one at a single base, so this may be a read error.

V lost 3 bases and J lost 16, with 27 bases in between. CDR3 length equals 16 residues. Per germline, CDR1 SGHAT and CDR2 FQDESV (reference sequence). Methods described previously, with TCR primers listed, were used for bulk TCR libraries. TCRdb used MiXCR to reprocess the PCR reads, holding one entry per CDR3 protein. The data contain 45,000 to 55,000 distinct CDR3 sequences, roughly a third of them singletons. This clonotype was sampled from a human donor in good health. Some libraries in this study had Jurkat cell RNA spiked in. This chain connects TRBV11-1 to TRBJ1-4, with D hard to call. Sequenced material: naive CD8+ T cells from blood, with Jurkat cell RNA spiked in. Documented subset: FACS-sorted CD8+CD4-CCR7+CD45RA+ naive T cells. CDR3 in DNA: TGTGCCAGCAGCTTTACGAGGCGGCCTAAAGAAAATAGACAGTTTTTT. Residues: CASSFTRRPKENRQFF.